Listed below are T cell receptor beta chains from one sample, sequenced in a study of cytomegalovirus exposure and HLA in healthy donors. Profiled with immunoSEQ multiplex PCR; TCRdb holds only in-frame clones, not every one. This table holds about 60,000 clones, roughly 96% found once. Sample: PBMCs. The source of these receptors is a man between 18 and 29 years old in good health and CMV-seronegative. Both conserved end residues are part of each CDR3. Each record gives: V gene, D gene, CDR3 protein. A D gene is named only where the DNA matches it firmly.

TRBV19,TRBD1,CASSLGDRENYEQYF
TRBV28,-,CASRTRGGKNIQYF
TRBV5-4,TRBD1,CASSDDREWNTIYF
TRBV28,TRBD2,CASTLGTSGIQETQYF
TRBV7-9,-,CASSFGSRSYEQYF
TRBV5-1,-,CASSSRYGTGTYEQYF
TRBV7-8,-,CASSVAGVQPQHF
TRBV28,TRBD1,CASKGQGFSYEQYF
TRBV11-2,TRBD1,CASSFPGQSYEQYF
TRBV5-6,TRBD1,CASSWRTGGLGTEAFF
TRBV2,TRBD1,CASRDRGYNEQFF
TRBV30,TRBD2,CAWSGTSGMSSYNEQFF
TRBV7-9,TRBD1,CASRERTGGYEQYF
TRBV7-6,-,CASSLAAPISLQETQYF
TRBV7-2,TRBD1,CASSPQGRWYGYTF
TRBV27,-,CASSPQGADTQYF
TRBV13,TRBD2,CASSSTGRMTSGFDLAKNIQYF
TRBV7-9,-,CASSVGGGSYEQYF
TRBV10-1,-,CASSDSLKELFF
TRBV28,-,CASMSSGNTIYF
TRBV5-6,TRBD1,CASSYWKGAGETQYF
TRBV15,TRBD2,CATSYRSGSPDTQYF
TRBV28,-,CASSLAGILAKNIQYF
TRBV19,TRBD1,CASSPPRTGVSYNEQFF
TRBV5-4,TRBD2,CASSLAGGAQETQYF
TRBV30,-,CAWSVGGEDGYTF
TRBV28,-,CASSIQVGGEKLFF
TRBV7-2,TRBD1,CASSEWTGGTGELFF
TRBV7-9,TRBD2,CASSARLAGVLRNTGELFF
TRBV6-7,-,CASSPRGLGGGGDGYTF
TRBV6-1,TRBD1,CASSEGTGDGYTF
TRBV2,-,CASSDTRDNEQFF
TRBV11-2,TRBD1,CASSTVKGAAETQYF
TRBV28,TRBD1,CASMDRAKSYEQYF
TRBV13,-,CASSSNGIYNEQFF
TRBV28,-,CASSLRSGAYNEQFF
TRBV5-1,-,CASSLGAVETQYF
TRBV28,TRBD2,CASTTGLAGLTDTQYF
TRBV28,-,CASSLPGTKDTGELFF
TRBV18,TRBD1,CASSLQGTDYEQYF